This TCR beta chain was obtained from a study of control samples from healthy donors and cancer patients. V was clipped by 4 bases and J by 0 bases, with 10 bases between them. The CDR3 runs 14 residues. Germline assignment: CDR1 SGHTA and CDR2 FQGNSA. Sequencing was performed with immunoSEQ multiplex PCR; in TCRdb, only in-frame clones are kept and a portion is missing. The sample consists of about 92,000 clones, roughly four fifths of them appearing once. V and J are TRBV7-2 and TRBJ2-7; D not certain. This TCR was sampled from a woman between 55 and 75 years old in good health. Sequencing input: blood. The CDR3 DNA reads TGTGCCAGCAGCTCCTCGACGGTCTCCTACGAGCAGTACTTC. Amino acids: CASSSSTVSYEQYF.